This T cell receptor beta chain was captured by sequencing in a study of blood T cell repertoires in COVID-19. Study context: Italy, Spain and the United States were the sources of the convalescent and acute COVID-19 samples. From T cells, B-cell-depleted T cells, or PBMCs came the material, which was cDNA or gDNA.

With 5 bases removed from V and 7 bases from J, the gap between germline ends came to 11 bases. The CDR3 sequence is 12 residues long. Authors' analysis steps: Nucleated cell counts were estimated from reference gene primer amplification. The protocol was immunoSEQ multiplex PCR, while the TCRdb copy is restricted to in-frame clones and leaves out a portion. V, J and clone size are those of that table, while D and trimming were read from the DNA. Here the sample spans some 130,000 clones, nearly 85% being singletons. In its sample, this clone was seen a few times. V is TRBV12-3 or TRBV12-4 and J is TRBJ2-5; D remains unclear. Material for sequencing was peripheral blood. This receptor was identified in a human donor in a cohort sampled during active COVID-19. The CDR3 protein is CASSLYTGTQYF. The DNA for the CDR3 is TGTGCCAGCAGTCTCTATACGGGGACCCAGTACTTC.